This T cell receptor (beta chain) was sequenced during a study of cytomegalovirus exposure and HLA in healthy donors. Using immunoSEQ multiplex PCR, the repertoire was profiled, and TCRdb retains in-frame clones only, with some absent. The table records more than 45,000 clones, over 75% of them present only once. Comment on this clone: Antigen unknown.

Study findings and constraints: It was 164 TCR beta chains that were listed as cytomegalovirus-associated.

This CDR3 is built from 14 residues. Germline V lookup: CDR1 SGHRS, CDR2 YFSETQ. Trimming pared 2 bases from V and 1 base from J, leaving 10 bases between. The sequencing sample was made of PBMCs. The chain links TRBV5-1 to TRBJ2-7, with TRBD2 as a possible D gene (6 bases). The sequence was obtained from a woman aged 30 to 39 in good health and CMV-seronegative. In DNA form, the CDR3 reads TGCGCCAGCAGCTTCGGGGGAGTGTCCTACGAGCAGTACTTC. Encoded protein: CASSFGGVSYEQYF.